This T cell receptor beta chain was captured in a study of blood T cell repertoires in COVID-19. Study information: COVID-19 samples from acute and convalescent phases originated in the United States, Italy and Spain. Sample material is recorded as cDNA or gDNA derived from T cells, B-cell-depleted T cells, or PBMCs.

How the authors handled the data: Amplification with reference gene primers provided the estimates of nucleated cell counts. The protocol was immunoSEQ multiplex PCR, while the TCRdb copy is restricted to in-frame clones and leaves out a portion. V and J calls and clone size are copied from that table; D and trimming were computed from the DNA. The sample includes about 96,000 clones, about 81% of them seen just once. CDR3 length: 14 residues. Germline loops: CDR1 LNHDA, CDR2 SQIVND (reference sequence). J gave up 8 bases and V 3 bases, and 5 bases lay outside the gene matches. Sequencing was carried out using peripheral blood. The chain carries TRBV19 and TRBJ1-2; 11 bases agree with TRBD1. The TCR was taken from a woman aged 55 to 70 with acute or convalescent COVID-19. The CDR3 loop is CASSMGQGVRGYTF. The CDR3 DNA is TGTGCCAGTAGTATGGGACAGGGGGTTCGGGGCTACACCTTC.